This entry describes one T cell receptor beta chain. This record comes from a study of blood T cell repertoires in COVID-19. Participants spanned ages 18 to 89 years and resided in around 25 US areas. Data came from immunoSEQ multiplex PCR; TCRdb stores just in-frame clones and leaves some out. This sample has some 240,000 clones, with about 88% found just once. Germline V gene lookup returns CDR1 WSHSY and CDR2 SAAADI. The CDR3 contains 14 residues. With 5 bases removed from V and 2 bases from J, the gap between germline ends came to 7 bases. The origin of this receptor is a man aged 30-40 years with acute COVID-19. The chain recombines TRBV10-2 with TRBJ2-6; D is possibly TRBD1 (5 bases). Input material: PBMCs or T cells enriched from blood (not recorded which). The CDR3, as DNA: TGCGCCAGCAGTACAGGAGCTGGGGCCAACGTCCTGACTTTC. It codes for CASSTGAGANVLTF.